A single sample is the source of the 22 T cell receptor beta chains below, sequenced in a study of T cell responses to AZD1222 COVID-19 vaccine. Sequencing used immunoSEQ multiplex PCR; TCRdb keeps in-frame clones, though not all of them. The sample includes roughly 150,000 clones, approximately 89% seen only once; the top ten take about 3.3%. The sequences come from peripheral blood, collected on day 0 of MenACWY control vaccination. These receptors all stem from an adult in good health.

The chain links TRBV9 to TRBJ2-1; TRBD1 is a possible D gene (5 bases). This CDR3 contains 17 residues. V was clipped by 0 bases and J by 8 bases, with 21 bases between them. Germline V gene sequence: CDR1 SGDLS, CDR2 YYNGEE. CDR3 protein: CASSVGANNQGGDEQFF. CDR3 DNA: TGTGCCAGCAGCGTAGGGGCTAACAATCAGGGTGGGGATGAGCAGTTCTTC.

The chain is built from TRBV7-2 and TRBJ1-3; 9 nucleotides match TRBD1. This CDR3 contains 14 residues. Germline V gene sequence: CDR1 SGHTA, CDR2 FQGNSA. The ends lost 5 bases at V and 7 bases at J; junction bases unmatched: 6. The CDR3 DNA reads as TGTGCCAGCAGCCCCGGGACAGGGTGGAACACCATATATTTT. Protein product: CASSPGTGWNTIYF.

V usage is TRBV2 and J usage is TRBJ2-3; D perhaps matches TRBD2 (6 bases). The CDR3 contains 14 residues. Trimming pared 6 bases from V and 5 bases from J, leaving 15 bases between. Germline V CDR1 and CDR2: SNHLY, FYNNEI. CDR3: CASRNGRGGDTQYF. The CDR3 DNA is TGTGCCAGCAGGAACGGGAGAGGAGGAGATACGCAGTATTTT.

This chain links TRBV7-9 with TRBJ2-1; 12 nucleotides agree with TRBD2. J lost 8 bases, V lost 4 bases, and 12 bases had no gene match. The CDR3 runs to 17 residues. The germline CDR1 and CDR2 sequences are SEHNR and FQNEAQ (reference sequence). CDR3 sequence reads: CASSSHLTSGGLHEQFF. The CDR3 DNA follows: TGTGCCAGCAGCTCACACCTCACTAGCGGGGGGCTCCATGAGCAGTTCTTC.

The V and J genes are TRBV18 and TRBJ2-2, with TRBD2 matching over 12 bases. The CDR3 loop spans 18 amino acids. Germline V CDR1 and CDR2: KGHSH, LQKENI. V shed 3 bases, J shed 4 bases, and the junction held 9 bases outside the gene matches. The DNA for the CDR3 is TGTGCCAGCTCACCTCTAGCGGGAGGGCCTCTGAGCACCGGGGAGCTGTTTTTT. It translates to CASSPLAGGPLSTGELFF.

This clone was seen once. The J gene is TRBJ1-5, the V gene TRBV6-2 or TRBV6-3; D gene ambiguous. The CDR3 is 15 residues long. Germline V gene data show CDR1 as MNHEY and CDR2 as SVGEGT. V gave up 0 bases and J gave up 2 bases, with 8 bases separating them. The DNA of the CDR3 is TGTGCCAGCAGTTACTCGAAGGGCGGCAATCAGCCCCAGCATTTT. This codes for CASSYSKGGNQPQHF.

This sequence joins TRBV11-3 and TRBJ1-2, with 8 positions matching TRBD1. Unmatched junction bases numbered 7, after V lost 2 bases and J lost 8 bases. CDR1 and CDR2 from the germline V gene are SGHNT and YENEEA. The CDR3 loop spans 14 amino acids. CDR3 in amino acids: CASSLSDRAEGYTF. As DNA, the CDR3 is TGTGCCAGCAGCTTATCGGACAGGGCCGAGGGCTACACCTTC.

The chain joins TRBV20-1 to TRBJ2-1; 7 positions match TRBD2. V lost 3 bases, J lost 3 bases, and 11 bases stayed unmatched. CDR1 DFQATT and CDR2 SNEGSKA come from the germline V gene (reference sequence). This CDR3 region has 16 residues. The CDR3 region is CSASSRSGTNYNEQFF. CDR3 sequence (DNA): TGCAGTGCTAGTAGTCGGTCTGGGACTAACTACAATGAGCAGTTCTTC.

The chain employs TRBV30 and TRBJ2-6; the D gene could be TRBD1 or TRBD2 (7 bases each). Germline values: CDR1 GTSNPN, CDR2 SVGIG (reference sequence). V was clipped by 1 base and J by 0 bases, with 13 bases between them. The CDR3 extends over 17 amino acids. CDR3 protein: CAWSGEGARSGANVLTF. The CDR3 coding sequence is TGTGCCTGGAGTGGGGAGGGGGCGCGCTCTGGGGCCAACGTCCTGACTTTC.

The V and J genes are TRBV4-3 and TRBJ2-5; 9 bases align to TRBD2. Losses at the gene ends were 0 bases for V and 6 bases for J; bases not matched to a gene: 11. CDR3 length: 17 amino acids. The germline V gene has CDR1 LGHNA and CDR2 YSLEER. DNA of the CDR3: TGCGCCAGCAGCCAAGATAGTGCCAGCGGGGGGTCACAGACCCAGTACTTC. It is translated as CASSQDSASGGSQTQYF.

This chain connects TRBV12-3 or TRBV12-4 to TRBJ2-1; D might be TRBD1 or TRBD2, each matching 5 bases. CDR3 size: 12 residues. Trimming removed 3 bases at V and 5 bases at J, with 5 bases between. The CDR3 DNA reads as TGTGCCAGCAGTTTGGGGGACAATGAGCAGTTCTTC. Translated, it gives CASSLGDNEQFF.

The rearrangement uses TRBV29-1 and TRBJ2-7, with D unresolved. This CDR3 is built from 14 residues. V was pared by 0 bases and J by 0 bases, with 9 bases between. In germline, CDR1 is SQVTM, CDR2 ANQGSEA. The CDR3 protein is CSVEDRTVSYEQYF. CDR3 nucleotide sequence: TGCAGCGTTGAAGACCGGACCGTCTCCTACGAGCAGTACTTC.

The chain links TRBV3-1 (or the pseudogene TRBV3-2) to TRBJ2-2; 9 bases are shared with TRBD2. The junction had 11 bases not matched to a gene; V was cut back by 2 bases and J by 7 bases. The CDR3 covers 17 residues. Germline loops: CDR1 LGHDT, CDR2 YNNKEL (reference sequence). In nucleotides, the CDR3 is TGTGCCAGCAGCCAACGCGGCGGGAGGGGGTTCGGCGGGGAGCTGTTTTTT. Protein product: CASSQRGGRGFGGELFF.

This clone appeared a few times. The chain combines TRBV6-5 with TRBJ1-2; D is perhaps TRBD1 (5 bases). Trimming took off 6 bases at V and 2 bases at J, with 16 bases between the two ends. The CDR3 is made up of 15 amino acids. Germline V gene data show CDR1 as MNHEY and CDR2 as SVGAGI. The CDR3 region has the DNA TGTGCCAGCAGGGAGGAGGGGCGGACAAACTATGGCTACACCTTC. Translating gives CASREEGRTNYGYTF.

The chain links TRBV11-2 to TRBJ2-7; TRBD1 matches 7 bases. Trimming at V came to 5 bases and at J to 7 bases, leaving 14 bases not matched to a gene. The CDR3 contains 15 residues. Germline CDR1 and CDR2: SGHAT and FQNNGV. CDR3 sequence reads: CASSPLGGESGEQYF. The CDR3 DNA reads TGTGCCAGCAGCCCTCTAGGGGGCGAAAGTGGTGAGCAGTACTTC.

The chain uses TRBV2 and TRBJ1-2; D uncertain. This CDR3 has 13 amino acids. Germline assignment: CDR1 SNHLY and CDR2 FYNNEI. V was cut by 2 bases and J by 3 bases, with 7 bases left in between. The DNA for the CDR3 is TGTGCCAGCAGTGAAACAGCGTACTATGGCTACACCTTC. Translated, it gives CASSETAYYGYTF. Looking up the rest from reference TRBV2 and TRBJ1-2 gives the full variable domain: EPEVTQTPSHQVTQMGQEVILRCVPISNHLYFYWYRQILGQKVEFLVSFYNNEISEKSEIFDDQFSVERPDGSNFTLKIRSTKLEDSAMYFCASSETAYYGYTFGSGTRLTVV.

The genes are TRBV12-5 and TRBJ2-3; 14 bases map to TRBD2. The trim removed 7 bases at V and 1 base at J, leaving 7 bases unmatched. This CDR3 region has 17 residues. The V gene's germline CDR1 is LGHNT and CDR2 FRNRAP. CDR3 sequence: CASAPRGLAGGTDTQYF. The CDR3 DNA is TGTGCTAGTGCCCCAAGGGGACTAGCGGGGGGCACAGATACGCAGTATTTT.

The chain recombines TRBV4-3 with TRBJ2-6, with a tentative D call TRBD2 (6 bases). The germline V gene has CDR1 LGHNA and CDR2 YSLEER. V lost 0 bases, J lost 1 base, and 10 bases lay in between. The CDR3 runs 17 residues. CDR3 protein: CASSQDVGGSGANVLTF. The DNA of the CDR3 is TGCGCCAGCAGCCAAGATGTCGGGGGATCTGGGGCCAACGTCCTGACTTTC.

The CDR3 bases are TGTGCCAGCTCACCACCGGGACAACAGAACACTGAAGCTTTCTTT. This translates into CASSPPGQQNTEAFF. The chain links TRBV18 to TRBJ1-1, with a weak D call TRBD1 (6 bases). Trimming left V 0 bases short and J 1 base short, with 9 bases between. Germline V gene data show CDR1 as KGHSH and CDR2 as LQKENI. The length of the CDR3 is 15 residues.

The count of this clone is one. The chain combines TRBV7-2 with TRBJ2-1; D remains ambiguous. This CDR3 spans 12 amino acids. Trimming cost V 1 base and J 9 bases, with 7 bases left between them. Germline assignment: CDR1 SGHTA and CDR2 FQGNSA. The chain's CDR3 is CASSLVAVEQFF. The CDR3 bases are TGTGCCAGCAGCTTAGTGGCAGTTGAGCAGTTCTTC.

The chain carries TRBV9 and TRBJ1-1, with D tentatively TRBD1 (6 bases). There are 13 residues in the CDR3. Trimming stripped 4 bases from V and 4 bases from J, with 11 bases between. The V gene's germline CDR1 is SGDLS and CDR2 YYNGEE. The CDR3 spells CASSTGSVTEAFF. CDR3 nucleotide sequence: TGTGCCAGCAGCACAGGGTCTGTCACTGAAGCTTTCTTT.

This clone showed up just once. V gene TRBV5-8 combines with J gene TRBJ1-5; D gene uncertain. V was trimmed by 0 bases and J by 0 bases, leaving 1 base between them. The CDR3 runs 13 residues. Germline CDR1 SGHTS, CDR2 YDEGEE. In nucleotides, the CDR3 is TGTGCCAGCAGCTTGGATAGCAATCAGCCCCAGCATTTT. Residues: CASSLDSNQPQHF.